The entry that follows covers one T cell receptor beta chain sequence. The CDR3 length is 15 residues. Looked up from germline, CDR1 is SGHRS and CDR2 is YFSETQ. The data were taken from a study of T cells expressing NK-cell markers. TCR beta libraries carry UMIs added by 5'RACE template switching. TCRdb processed the 5' RACE reads again and assigns one entry to each CDR3 protein, with no DNA. Its clone listing holds under 600,000 distinct CDR3 sequences. The TCR was taken from a woman in her fifties or sixties in good health. This chain uses TRBV5-1 with TRBJ1-1; TCRdb lists TRBD1, though no DNA is available to test this call. Sequencing was done on a sample of blood T cells: a sorted CD56 or NKG2C T cell subset, CD4+ or CD8+ T cells, or bulk PBMC T cells (not recorded which). This CDR3 reads CASSFIGQDRTEAFF.